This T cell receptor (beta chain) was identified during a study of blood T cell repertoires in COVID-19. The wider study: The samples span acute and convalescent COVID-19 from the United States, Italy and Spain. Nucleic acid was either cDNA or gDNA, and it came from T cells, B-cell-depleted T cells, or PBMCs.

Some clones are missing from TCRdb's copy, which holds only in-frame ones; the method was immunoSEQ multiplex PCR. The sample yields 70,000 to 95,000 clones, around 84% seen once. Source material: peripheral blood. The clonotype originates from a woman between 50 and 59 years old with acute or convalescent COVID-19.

CDR3 protein: CASSQGRAGGHEQYF. Written as DNA, the CDR3 is TGCGCCAGCAGCCAAGGCCGGGCCGGGGGTCACGAGCAGTACTTC. The chain joins TRBV4-3 to TRBJ2-7, with D possibly matching TRBD2 (6 bases). The CDR3 is made up of 15 amino acids. The V gene's germline CDR1 is LGHNA and CDR2 YSLEER. V shed 1 base and J shed 5 bases, with 15 bases lying between them.